This T cell receptor beta chain appears in the sequencing data of a study of T cell changes during pregnancy in multiple sclerosis. V gave up 4 bases and J gave up 5 bases; unmatched junction bases: 17. CDR1 is MDHEN, CDR2 SYDVKM, per germline. This CDR3 contains 18 residues. Sequencing was performed with immunoSEQ multiplex PCR; in TCRdb, only in-frame clones are kept and a portion is missing. The sample holds more than 80,000 clones; more than 85% are singletons and the top ten take less than 2%. The rearrangement links TRBV28 to TRBJ1-5; 7 nucleotides match TRBD1. The source is a female donor with multiple sclerosis, enrolled in a pregnancy study. The source was peripheral blood, collected in the first trimester of pregnancy. CDR3 in DNA: TGTGCCAGCAGTTCCAAGGGTTTTCGACAGGGTGAGCATCAGCCCCAGCATTTT. It specifies CASSSKGFRQGEHQPQHF.